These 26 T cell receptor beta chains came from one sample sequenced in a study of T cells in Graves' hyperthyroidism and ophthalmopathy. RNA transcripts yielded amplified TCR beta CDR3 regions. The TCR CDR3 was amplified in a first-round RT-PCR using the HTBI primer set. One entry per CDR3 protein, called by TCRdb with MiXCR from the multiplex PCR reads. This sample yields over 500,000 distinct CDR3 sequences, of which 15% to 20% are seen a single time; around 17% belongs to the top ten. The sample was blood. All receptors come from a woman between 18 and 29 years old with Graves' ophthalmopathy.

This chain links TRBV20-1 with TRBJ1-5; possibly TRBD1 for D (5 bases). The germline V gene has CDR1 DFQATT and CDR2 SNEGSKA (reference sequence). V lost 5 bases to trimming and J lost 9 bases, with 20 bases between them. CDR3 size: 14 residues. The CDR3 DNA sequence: TGCAGTGCTCTCGGGGGGACCGGTGTGTTGCCCCAGCATTTT. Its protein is CSALGGTGVLPQHF.

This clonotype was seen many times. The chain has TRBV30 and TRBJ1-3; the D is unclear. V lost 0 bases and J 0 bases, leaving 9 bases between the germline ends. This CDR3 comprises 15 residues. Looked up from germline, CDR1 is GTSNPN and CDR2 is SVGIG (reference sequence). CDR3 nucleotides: TGTGCCTGGAGTGTACGCAGGCCCTCTGGAAACACCATATATTTT. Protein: CAWSVRRPSGNTIYF. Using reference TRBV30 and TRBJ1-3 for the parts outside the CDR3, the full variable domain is SQTIHQWPATLVQPVGSPLSLECTVEGTSNPNLYWYRQAAGRGLQLLFYSVGIGQISSEVPQNLSASRPQDRQFILSSKKLLLSDSGFYLCAWSVRRPSGNTIYFGEGSWLTVV.

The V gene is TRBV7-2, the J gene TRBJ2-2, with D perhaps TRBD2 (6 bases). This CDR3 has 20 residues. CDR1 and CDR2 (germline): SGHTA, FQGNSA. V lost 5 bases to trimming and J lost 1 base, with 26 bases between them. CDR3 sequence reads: CASSLPRDLTAKGNTGELFF. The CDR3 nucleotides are TGTGCCAGCAGCCTTCCTCGGGACTTAACCGCTAAGGGGAACACCGGGGAGCTGTTTTTT.

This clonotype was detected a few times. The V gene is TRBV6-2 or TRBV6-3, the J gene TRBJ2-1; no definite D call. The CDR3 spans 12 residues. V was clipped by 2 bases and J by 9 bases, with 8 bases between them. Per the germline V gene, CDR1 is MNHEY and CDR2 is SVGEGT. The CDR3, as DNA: TGTGCCAGCAGTTACACGGATCGTGAGCAGTTCTTC. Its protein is CASSYTDREQFF.

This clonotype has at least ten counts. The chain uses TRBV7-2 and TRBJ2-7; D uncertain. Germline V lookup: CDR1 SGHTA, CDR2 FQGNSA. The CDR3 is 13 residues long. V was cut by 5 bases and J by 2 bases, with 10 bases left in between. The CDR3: CASSPPLTYEQYF. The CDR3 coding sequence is TGTGCCAGCAGCCCGCCCTTAACCTACGAGCAGTACTTC.

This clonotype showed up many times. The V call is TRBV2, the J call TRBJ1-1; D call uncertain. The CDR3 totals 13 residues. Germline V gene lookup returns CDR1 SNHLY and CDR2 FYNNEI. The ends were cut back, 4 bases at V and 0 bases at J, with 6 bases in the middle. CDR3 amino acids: CASSANMNTEAFF. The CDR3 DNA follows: TGTGCCAGCAGTGCGAATATGAACACTGAAGCTTTCTTT. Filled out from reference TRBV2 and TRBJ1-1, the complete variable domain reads EPEVTQTPSHQVTQMGQEVILRCVPISNHLYFYWYRQILGQKVEFLVSFYNNEISEKSEIFDDQFSVERPDGSNFTLKIRSTKLEDSAMYFCASSANMNTEAFFGQGTRLTVV.

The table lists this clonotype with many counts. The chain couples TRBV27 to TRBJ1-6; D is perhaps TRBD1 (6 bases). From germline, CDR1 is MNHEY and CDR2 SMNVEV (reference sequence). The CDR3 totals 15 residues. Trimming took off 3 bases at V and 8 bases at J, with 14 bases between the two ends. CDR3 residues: CASSFRQEVDSPLHF. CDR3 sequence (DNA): TGTGCCAGCAGTTTCCGACAGGAAGTCGATTCACCCCTCCACTTT.

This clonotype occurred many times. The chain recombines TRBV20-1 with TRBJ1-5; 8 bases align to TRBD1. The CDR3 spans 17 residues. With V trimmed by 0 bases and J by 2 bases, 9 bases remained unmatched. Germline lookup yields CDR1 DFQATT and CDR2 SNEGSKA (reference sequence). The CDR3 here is CSARDGETGGRNQPQHF. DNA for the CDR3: TGCAGTGCTAGAGATGGGGAAACAGGGGGGCGCAATCAGCCCCAGCATTTT.

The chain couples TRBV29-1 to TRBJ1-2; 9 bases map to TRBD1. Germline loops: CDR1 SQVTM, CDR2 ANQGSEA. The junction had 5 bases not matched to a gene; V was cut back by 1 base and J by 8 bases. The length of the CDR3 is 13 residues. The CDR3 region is CSVEGGTGWGYTF. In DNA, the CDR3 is TGCAGCGTTGAAGGCGGGACAGGGTGGGGCTACACCTTC.

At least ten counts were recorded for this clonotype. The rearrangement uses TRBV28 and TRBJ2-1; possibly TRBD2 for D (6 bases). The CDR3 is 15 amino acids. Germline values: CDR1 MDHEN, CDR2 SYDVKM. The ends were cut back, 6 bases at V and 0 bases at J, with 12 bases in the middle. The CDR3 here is CASRKDGSSYNEQFF. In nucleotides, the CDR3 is TGTGCCAGCAGAAAGGACGGGAGCTCCTACAATGAGCAGTTCTTC. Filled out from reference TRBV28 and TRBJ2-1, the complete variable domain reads DVKVTQSSRYLVKRTGEKVFLECVQDMDHENMFWYRQDPGLGLRLIYFSYDVKMKEKGDIPEGYSVSREKKERFSLILESASTNQTSMYLCASRKDGSSYNEQFFGPGTRLTVL.

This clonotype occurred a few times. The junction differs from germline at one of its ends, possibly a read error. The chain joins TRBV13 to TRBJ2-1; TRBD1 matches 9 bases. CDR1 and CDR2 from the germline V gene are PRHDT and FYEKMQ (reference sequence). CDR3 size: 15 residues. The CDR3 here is CASSLTGQGYNGQFF. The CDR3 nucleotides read TGTGCCAGCAGCTTGACGGGACAGGGTTACAATGGGCAGTTCTTC.

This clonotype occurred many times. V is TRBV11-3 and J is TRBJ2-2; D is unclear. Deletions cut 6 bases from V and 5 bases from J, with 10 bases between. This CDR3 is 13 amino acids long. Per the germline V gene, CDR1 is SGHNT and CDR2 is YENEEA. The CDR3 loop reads CASRREVTGELFF. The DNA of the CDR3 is TGTGCCAGCAGACGAGAGGTTACCGGGGAGCTGTTTTTT. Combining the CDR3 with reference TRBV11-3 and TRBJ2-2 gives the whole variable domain EAGVVQSPRYKIIEKKQPVAFWCNPISGHNTLYWYLQNLGQGPELLIRYENEEAVDDSQLPKDRFSAERLKGVDSTLKIQPAELGDSAVYLCASRREVTGELFFGEGSRLTVL.

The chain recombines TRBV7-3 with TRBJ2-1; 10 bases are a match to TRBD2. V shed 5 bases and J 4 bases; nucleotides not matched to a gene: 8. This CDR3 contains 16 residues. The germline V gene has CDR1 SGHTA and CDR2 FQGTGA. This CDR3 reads CASSTSGTDQYNEQFF. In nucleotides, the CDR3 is TGTGCCAGCAGCACTAGCGGGACGGATCAATACAATGAGCAGTTCTTC. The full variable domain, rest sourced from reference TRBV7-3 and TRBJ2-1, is GAGVSQTPSNKVTEKGKYVELRCDPISGHTALYWYRQSLGQGPEFLIYFQGTGAADDSGLPNDRFFAVRPEGSVSTLKIQRTERGDSAVYLCASSTSGTDQYNEQFFGPGTRLTVL.

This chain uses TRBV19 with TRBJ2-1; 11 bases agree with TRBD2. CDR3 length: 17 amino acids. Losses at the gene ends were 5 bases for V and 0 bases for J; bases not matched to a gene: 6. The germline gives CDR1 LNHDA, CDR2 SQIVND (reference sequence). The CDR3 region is CASSETSGTSSYNEQFF. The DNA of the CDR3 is TGTGCCAGTAGTGAGACTAGCGGGACTAGCTCCTACAATGAGCAGTTCTTC. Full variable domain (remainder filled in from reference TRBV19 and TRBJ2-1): DGGITQSPKYLFRKEGQNVTLSCEQNLNHDAMYWYRQDPGQGLRLIYYSQIVNDFQKGDIAEGYSVSREKKESFPLTVTSAQKNPTAFYLCASSETSGTSSYNEQFFGPGTRLTVL.

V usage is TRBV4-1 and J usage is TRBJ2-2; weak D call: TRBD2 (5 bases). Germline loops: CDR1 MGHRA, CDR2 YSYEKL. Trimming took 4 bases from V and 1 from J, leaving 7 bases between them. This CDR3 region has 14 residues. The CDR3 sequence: CASSPGENTGELFF. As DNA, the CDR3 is TGCGCCAGCAGCCCCGGGGAGAACACCGGGGAGCTGTTTTTT.

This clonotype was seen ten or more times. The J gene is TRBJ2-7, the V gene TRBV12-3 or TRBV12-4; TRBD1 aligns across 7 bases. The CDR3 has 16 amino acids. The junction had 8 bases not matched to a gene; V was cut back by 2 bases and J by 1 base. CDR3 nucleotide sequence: TGTGCCAGCAGTTTAATCATGACAGGGAAGTCCTACGAGCAGTACTTC. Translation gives CASSLIMTGKSYEQYF.

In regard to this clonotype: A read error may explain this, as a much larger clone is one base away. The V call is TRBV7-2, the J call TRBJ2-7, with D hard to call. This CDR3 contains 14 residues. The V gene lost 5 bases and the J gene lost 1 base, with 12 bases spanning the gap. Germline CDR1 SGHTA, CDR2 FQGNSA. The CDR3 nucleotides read TGTGCCAGCAGCCAGACCAGGAAGTCCTACGAGCAGTACTTC. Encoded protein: CASSQTRKSYEQYF.

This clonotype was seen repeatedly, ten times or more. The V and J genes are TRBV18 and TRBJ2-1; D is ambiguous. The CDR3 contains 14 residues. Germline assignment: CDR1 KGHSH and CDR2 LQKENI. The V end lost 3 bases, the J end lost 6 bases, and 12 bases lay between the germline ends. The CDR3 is CASSPLVTSNEQFF. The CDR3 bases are TGTGCCAGCTCACCCCTTGTGACCTCCAATGAGCAGTTCTTC.

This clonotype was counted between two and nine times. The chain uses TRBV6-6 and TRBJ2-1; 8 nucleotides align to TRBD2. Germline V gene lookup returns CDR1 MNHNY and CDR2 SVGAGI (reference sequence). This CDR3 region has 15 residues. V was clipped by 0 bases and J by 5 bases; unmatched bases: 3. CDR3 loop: CASSYSTSGHNEQFF. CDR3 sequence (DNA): TGTGCCAGCAGTTACTCTACTAGCGGTCACAATGAGCAGTTCTTC.

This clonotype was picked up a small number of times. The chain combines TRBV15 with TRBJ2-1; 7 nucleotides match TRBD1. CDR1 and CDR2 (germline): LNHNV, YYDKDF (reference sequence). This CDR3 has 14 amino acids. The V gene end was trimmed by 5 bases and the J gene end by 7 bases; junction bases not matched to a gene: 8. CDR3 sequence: CATSVGTDVNEQFF. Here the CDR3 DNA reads TGTGCCACCAGCGTAGGGACAGACGTTAATGAGCAGTTCTTC.

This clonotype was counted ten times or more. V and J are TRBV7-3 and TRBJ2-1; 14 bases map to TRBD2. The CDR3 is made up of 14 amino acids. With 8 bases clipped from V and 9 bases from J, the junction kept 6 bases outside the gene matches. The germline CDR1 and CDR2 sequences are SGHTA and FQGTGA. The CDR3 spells CASPGLAGVSEQFF. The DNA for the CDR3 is TGTGCCAGCCCGGGACTAGCGGGGGTAAGTGAGCAGTTCTTC.

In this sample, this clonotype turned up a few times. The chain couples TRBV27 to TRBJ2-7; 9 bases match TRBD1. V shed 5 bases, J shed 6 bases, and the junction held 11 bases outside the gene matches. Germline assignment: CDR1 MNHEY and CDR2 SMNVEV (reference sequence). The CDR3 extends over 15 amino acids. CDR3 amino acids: CASSELQGALGEQYF. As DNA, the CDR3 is TGTGCCAGCAGTGAACTACAGGGGGCGCTGGGCGAGCAGTACTTC.

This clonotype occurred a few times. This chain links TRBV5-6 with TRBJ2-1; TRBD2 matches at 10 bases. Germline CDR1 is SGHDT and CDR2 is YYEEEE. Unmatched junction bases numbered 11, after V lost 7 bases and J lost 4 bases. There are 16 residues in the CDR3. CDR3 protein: CASHISGLALYNEQFF. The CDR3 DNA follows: TGTGCCAGCCATATCTCGGGACTAGCGCTGTACAATGAGCAGTTCTTC.

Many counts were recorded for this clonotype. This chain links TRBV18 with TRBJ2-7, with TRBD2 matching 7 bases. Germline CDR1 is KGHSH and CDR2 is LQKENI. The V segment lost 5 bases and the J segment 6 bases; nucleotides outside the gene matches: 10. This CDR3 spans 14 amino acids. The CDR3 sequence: CASSTTETSSEQYF. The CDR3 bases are TGTGCCAGCTCAACGACAGAGACTAGCAGCGAGCAGTACTTC.

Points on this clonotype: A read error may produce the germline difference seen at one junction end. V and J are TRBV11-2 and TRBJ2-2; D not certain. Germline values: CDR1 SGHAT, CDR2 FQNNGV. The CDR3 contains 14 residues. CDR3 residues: CASKLNWNTGELFF. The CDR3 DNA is TGCGCCAGCAAACTAAATTGGAACACCGGGGAGCTGTTTTTT.

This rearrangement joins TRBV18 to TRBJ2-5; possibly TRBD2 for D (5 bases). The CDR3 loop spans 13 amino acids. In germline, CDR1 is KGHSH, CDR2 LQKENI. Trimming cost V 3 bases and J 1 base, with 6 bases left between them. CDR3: CASSPGVQETQYF. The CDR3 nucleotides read TGTGCCAGCTCACCGGGAGTCCAAGAGACCCAGTACTTC.